This entry describes one T cell receptor beta chain. It was during active infection that Seattle patients were enrolled and then longitudinally followed. This record comes from a study of blood T cell repertoires in COVID-19. Across the whole study: From T cells, B-cell-depleted T cells, or PBMCs came the material, which was cDNA or gDNA.

The CDR3 covers 16 residues. Germline V gene data show CDR1 as WNHNN and CDR2 as SYGVQD (reference sequence). J was trimmed by 0 bases and V by 6 bases; bases with no gene match: 8. Sequencing was performed with immunoSEQ multiplex PCR; in TCRdb, only in-frame clones are kept and a portion is missing. The table has approximately 350,000 clones, roughly nine tenths seen once. The sequencing input was peripheral blood. The rearrangement uses TRBV10-1 and TRBJ2-3, with 8 bases matching TRBD2. The sequence came from a woman aged 25-40 years with COVID-19, enrolled during active disease. CDR3 residues: CASSEIGGVSTDTQYF. CDR3 in DNA: TGCGCCAGCAGCGAAATCGGGGGGGTGAGCACAGATACGCAGTATTTT.